Sequencing of this T cell receptor beta chain was carried out in a study of T-cell memory formation after mild COVID-19. Germline CDR1 ENHRY, CDR2 SYGVKD. The CDR3 has 15 residues. Trimming cost V 3 bases and J 6 bases; bases outside gene matches: 2. TCRdb passed the 5' RACE reads through MiXCR, listing each CDR3 protein once. The profile shows 160,000 or so distinct CDR3 sequences, 30% to 35% of them singletons. The source is an adult woman who had mild COVID-19 (a few samples of this study predate the infection). Cell type and time point are not known. Sequencing used PBMCs or a T cell subset sorted from them (not recorded which). The V call is TRBV10-3, the J call TRBJ2-1; 13 nucleotides align to TRBD2. CDR3 sequence: CAISDGLAGANEQFF. CDR3 DNA: TGTGCCATCAGTGATGGACTAGCGGGAGCCAATGAGCAGTTCTTC.